Listed here are 26 T cell receptor beta chains from one sample, sequenced in a study of radiation and T cells in renal cell carcinoma. Time point meaning: blood 2 weeks post-SBRT. The treatment was: 15 Gy SBRT to primary tumor, nephrectomy 4 weeks later. The assay was immunoSEQ multiplex PCR, and TCRdb's table has in-frame clones only and misses some. The table lists some 75,000 clones, 82% of them singletons, with under 6.5% in the top ten. The material sequenced was blood, taken from a patient whose treatment included radiotherapy and nephrectomy. The receptor set was obtained from a man in his 60s with renal cell carcinoma.

The rearrangement links TRBV6-5 to TRBJ1-2; no reliable D call. V lost 2 bases and J 0 bases, leaving 4 bases between the germline ends. The CDR3 extends over 13 amino acids. The germline gives CDR1 MNHEY, CDR2 SVGAGI. The CDR3 DNA sequence: TGTGCCAGCAGTTACACAACTAACTATGGCTACACCTTC. This codes for CASSYTTNYGYTF.

The chain is built from TRBV11-2 and TRBJ2-3; 11 nucleotides agree with TRBD2. CDR3 size: 17 residues. CDR1 and CDR2 from the germline V gene are SGHAT and FQNNGV. Losses at the gene ends were 1 base for V and 3 bases for J; bases not matched to a gene: 6. CDR3 nucleotide sequence: TGTGCCAGCAGCTTAGGGGATAGCGGGAGGGCAACAGATACGCAGTATTTT. Translating gives CASSLGDSGRATDTQYF.

This chain joins TRBV28 and TRBJ1-2; no reliable D call. This CDR3 has 12 residues. Trimming stripped 7 bases from V and 4 bases from J, with 10 bases between. The germline V gene encodes CDR1 MDHEN and CDR2 SYDVKM. The DNA of the CDR3 is TGTGCCAGCAACGGGAAAGTCTATGGCTACACCTTC. It encodes CASNGKVYGYTF.

This chain uses TRBV4-3 with TRBJ1-4, with D hard to call. The CDR3 length is 17 residues. Between the trimmed V and J ends, which lost 2 bases and 7 bases, there was a span of 20 bases. Germline assignment: CDR1 LGHNA and CDR2 YSLEER. CDR3 amino acids: CASSQRTDTLRAEKLFF. Here the CDR3 DNA reads TGCGCCAGCAGCCAAAGGACCGACACTCTACGGGCTGAAAAACTGTTTTTT.

J is TRBJ2-2 and V is TRBV7-9, with 8 bases fitting TRBD2. This CDR3 region has 16 residues. Germline V lookup: CDR1 SEHNR, CDR2 FQNEAQ (reference sequence). V dropped 6 bases and J dropped 1; count of bases not matched to a gene: 7. CDR3 sequence (DNA): TGTGCCAGCAGGGACCAAAGCGGGAGGAACACCGGGGAGCTGTTTTTT. Protein sequence: CASRDQSGRNTGELFF. Full variable domain (rest looked up from reference TRBV7-9 and TRBJ2-2): DTGVSQNPRHKITKRGQNVTFRCDPISEHNRLYWYRQTLGQGPEFLTYFQNEAQLEKSRLLSDRFSAERPKGSFSTLEIQRTEQGDSAMYLCASRDQSGRNTGELFFGEGSRLTVL.

J is TRBJ2-1 and V is TRBV4-1; tentatively, D is TRBD1 (6 bases). Germline lookup yields CDR1 MGHRA and CDR2 YSYEKL. Trimming took off 6 bases at V and 6 bases at J, with 27 bases between the two ends. This CDR3 comprises 18 residues. The DNA of the CDR3 is TGCGCCAGCAGTCTAGTCGGGCGGAGAACAGGGACAACCAATGAGCAGTTCTTC. This gives the protein CASSLVGRRTGTTNEQFF.

This chain links TRBV19 with TRBJ2-3; TRBD1 is a possible D gene (5 bases). Trimming left V 5 bases short and J 3 bases short, with 18 bases between. Germline CDR1 LNHDA, CDR2 SQIVND (reference sequence). The CDR3 is 16 amino acids. This CDR3 reads CASSPRVPGLTDTQYF. The CDR3 DNA reads as TGTGCCAGTAGTCCCAGGGTCCCTGGCCTGACAGATACGCAGTATTTT.

This chain connects TRBV5-8 to TRBJ2-2; 9 nucleotides align to TRBD1. Germline V gene sequence: CDR1 SGHTS, CDR2 YDEGEE. The length of the CDR3 is 15 residues. The junction had 6 bases not matched to a gene; V was cut back by 5 bases and J by 4 bases. CDR3 amino acids: CASRDRGLGTGELFF. Here the CDR3 DNA reads TGTGCCAGCAGGGACAGGGGTCTGGGCACCGGGGAGCTGTTTTTT.

The chain recombines TRBV9 with TRBJ2-3; 12 positions agree with TRBD2. Per germline, CDR1 SGDLS and CDR2 YYNGEE. The CDR3 consists of 15 residues. Trimming took 2 bases from V and 8 from J; bases not matched to a gene: 6. The CDR3 protein is CASSVGTSGFGTQYF. The CDR3 DNA follows: TGTGCCAGCAGCGTCGGGACTAGCGGGTTCGGTACGCAGTATTTT. The entire variable domain, with the rest obtained from reference TRBV9 and TRBJ2-3, is as follows: DSGVTQTPKHLITATGQRVTLRCSPRSGDLSVYWYQQSLDQGLQFLIQYYNGEERAKGNILERFSAQQFPDLHSELNLSSLELGDSALYFCASSVGTSGFGTQYFGPGTRLTVL.

This clone was recorded once. The gene calls are TRBV11-2 and TRBJ2-7; 7 bases align to TRBD1. Germline CDR1 is SGHAT and CDR2 is FQNNGV. The CDR3 runs 16 residues. Germline trimming cut 0 bases from V and 0 bases from J; bases unmatched to any gene: 5. The CDR3 reads CASSLDTGVPSYEQYF. The CDR3 nucleotides read TGTGCCAGCAGCTTAGATACAGGGGTCCCCTCCTACGAGCAGTACTTC.

The chain combines TRBV6-4 with TRBJ2-7; possibly TRBD2 for D (6 bases). The CDR3 contains 17 residues. V lost 2 bases to trimming and J lost 3 bases, with 20 bases between them. The germline V gene has CDR1 MRHNA and CDR2 SNTAGT. CDR3 sequence: CASSDGWLGGGDYEQYF. The CDR3 bases are TGTGCCAGCAGTGACGGGTGGCTCGGAGGAGGGGACTACGAGCAGTACTTC.

The genes are TRBV18 and TRBJ1-5; a possible D gene is TRBD1 (5 bases). CDR1 is KGHSH, CDR2 LQKENI, per germline. Trimming pared 5 bases from V and 0 bases from J, leaving 14 bases between. This CDR3 has 16 amino acids. The CDR3 DNA sequence: TGTGCCAGCTCATCCGGGACTCCAAATAGCAATCAGCCCCAGCATTTT. Translating gives CASSSGTPNSNQPQHF.

The rearrangement joins TRBV5-1 to TRBJ2-6; D ambiguous. This CDR3 spans 14 amino acids. V shed 0 bases and J shed 0 bases, with 1 base lying between them. Germline loops: CDR1 SGHRS, CDR2 YFSETQ. Here the CDR3 reads CASSLVSGANVLTF. CDR3 sequence (DNA): TGCGCCAGCAGCTTGGTCTCTGGGGCCAACGTCCTGACTTTC.

This clone was picked up a small number of times. The chain is built from TRBV13 and TRBJ2-7; D gene unclear. V dropped 0 bases and J dropped 3 bases, with 3 bases sitting between them. The CDR3 loop spans 12 amino acids. Per the germline V gene, CDR1 is PRHDT and CDR2 is FYEKMQ (reference sequence). CDR3 in amino acids: CASSLGHYEQYF. The CDR3, as DNA: TGTGCCAGCAGCTTAGGGCACTACGAGCAGTACTTC. The variable domain in full, completed from reference TRBV13 and TRBJ2-7, reads AAGVIQSPRHLIKEKRETATLKCYPIPRHDTVYWYQQGPGQDPQFLISFYEKMQSDKGSIPDRFSAQQFSDYHSELNMSSLELGDSALYFCASSLGHYEQYFGPGTRLTVT.

The chain combines TRBV29-1 with TRBJ2-1; 9 bases are a match to TRBD2. This CDR3 spans 13 amino acids. After removal of 5 bases from V and 7 bases from J, the junction contained 6 bases not matched to a gene. Germline V gene sequence: CDR1 SQVTM, CDR2 ANQGSEA. In DNA, the CDR3 is TGCAGCGTTCGGCTAGCGGGAATGAATGAGCAGTTCTTC. Its translation is CSVRLAGMNEQFF.

J is TRBJ2-5 and V is TRBV11-2, with TRBD2 identical over 10 bases. The V segment lost 4 bases and the J segment 5 bases; nucleotides outside the gene matches: 10. Per the germline V gene, CDR1 is SGHAT and CDR2 is FQNNGV. The CDR3 is 16 residues long. The CDR3 DNA sequence: TGTGCCAGCAGCTCCTCAAGCGGGAGGGCCGGGGAGACCCAGTACTTC. Translating gives CASSSSSGRAGETQYF.

The count of this clone is one. Here the CDR3 reads CASSLSAPRGYEQFF. CDR3 nucleotides: TGTGCCAGCAGTTTATCGGCCCCGCGGGGGTATGAGCAGTTCTTC. This chain connects TRBV27 to TRBJ2-1, with 7 bases aligning to TRBD2. Germline assignment: CDR1 MNHEY and CDR2 SMNVEV (reference sequence). Trimming removed 0 bases from V and 8 bases from J; junction bases left unmatched: 7. This CDR3 region has 15 residues.

This clone has just a few counts. The DNA of the CDR3 is TGTGCCAGCAGCTTGGGAGGGACCTACACTGAAGCTTTCTTT. Amino acid sequence: CASSLGGTYTEAFF. The J gene is TRBJ1-1, the V gene TRBV5-4, with D perhaps matching TRBD1 (5 bases). CDR3 length: 14 residues. Trimming removed 0 bases from V and 3 bases from J, with 9 bases in between. Per the germline V gene, CDR1 is SGHNT and CDR2 is YYREEE (reference sequence).

The rearrangement uses TRBV4-1 and TRBJ2-1; TRBD2 might be the D (5 bases). Germline V gene sequence: CDR1 MGHRA, CDR2 YSYEKL. The CDR3 has 15 residues. With 3 bases removed from V and 2 bases from J, the gap between germline ends came to 11 bases. The CDR3 DNA reads TGCGCCAGCAGCCATGAAGGAGGAACCTACAATGAGCAGTTCTTC. Its translation is CASSHEGGTYNEQFF.

The genes are TRBV27 and TRBJ1-1; tentatively, D is TRBD1 (5 bases). Germline CDR1 is MNHEY and CDR2 is SMNVEV (reference sequence). This CDR3 comprises 16 residues. V lost 6 bases and J 1 base, leaving 18 bases between the germline ends. CDR3: CASRGVGHNGNTEAFF. Written as DNA, the CDR3 is TGTGCCAGCAGGGGGGTCGGACATAATGGGAACACTGAAGCTTTCTTT.

The chain recombines TRBV15 with TRBJ1-1; D not certain. The CDR3 is made up of 12 amino acids. Germline loops: CDR1 LNHNV, CDR2 YYDKDF (reference sequence). Trimming stripped 8 bases from V and 3 bases from J, with 10 bases between. The CDR3 DNA reads TGTGCCACCGCCACGTGGGACACTGAAGCTTTCTTT. It yields the protein CATATWDTEAFF.

The chain is built from TRBV4-2 and TRBJ2-2; the match to TRBD1 covers 9 bases. CDR1 is LGHNA and CDR2 is YNFKEQ in the germline V gene. The ends lost 0 bases at V and 5 bases at J; junction bases unmatched: 10. The CDR3 sequence is 18 residues long. CDR3 sequence (DNA): TGTGCCAGCAGCCAAGATATCGGACAGGGGTTGTTTACCGGGGAGCTGTTTTTT. Its translation: CASSQDIGQGLFTGELFF.

The CDR3 region is CASSLRHGLASGANVLTF. For the CDR3, the DNA is TGTGCCAGCAGCTTGAGGCACGGGTTAGCTTCTGGGGCCAACGTCCTGACTTTC. The V gene is TRBV5-6, the J gene TRBJ2-6; D gene ambiguous. The CDR3 is 18 residues long. CDR1 SGHDT and CDR2 YYEEEE come from the germline V gene. Trimming removed 1 base at V and 1 base at J, with 15 bases between.

This clone was recorded only once. V and J are TRBV18 and TRBJ2-3, with D uncertain. The CDR3 extends over 16 amino acids. Germline CDR1 and CDR2: KGHSH and LQKENI. V was clipped by 3 bases and J by 1 base, with 14 bases between them. The CDR3 here is CASSPLTRRGTDTQYF. The CDR3 DNA follows: TGTGCCAGCTCACCCCTGACTCGCCGCGGCACAGATACGCAGTATTTT. Variable domain in full (rest from reference TRBV18 and TRBJ2-3): NAGVMQNPRHLVRRRGQEARLRCSPMKGHSHVYWYRQLPEEGLKFMVYLQKENIIDESGMPKERFSAEFPKEGPSILRIQQVVRGDSAAYFCASSPLTRRGTDTQYFGPGTRLTVL.

This chain connects TRBV10-1 to TRBJ2-4; D is undetermined. Trimming pared 5 bases from V and 7 bases from J, leaving 18 bases between. Per the germline V gene, CDR1 is WNHNN and CDR2 is SYGVQD (reference sequence). The CDR3 runs to 15 residues. CDR3 coding DNA: TGCGCCAGCAGTAGCCGGAACAAGTACGGTAACATTCAGTACTTC. As protein: CASSSRNKYGNIQYF.

The rearrangement uses TRBV10-3 and TRBJ1-2; a possible D gene is TRBD1 (6 bases). The germline V and J ends were trimmed by 5 bases and 5 bases, with 12 bases remaining between them. CDR3 length equals 13 residues. The germline gives CDR1 ENHRY, CDR2 SYGVKD. This chain's CDR3 is CAISYRDWYGYTF. The CDR3 DNA is TGTGCCATCAGTTACAGGGATTGGTATGGCTACACCTTC.